This T cell receptor beta chain was observed in a study of cytotoxic CD8 clonotypes in ibrutinib-treated CLL (dated by TCRdb to the early 2020s). Notes on the research overall: The cohort had 11 to 12 relapsed/refractory and some 15 treatment-naive patients; fewer than 18 were IGHV unmutated. Responses were partial in around 25 patients and complete in 2; after median about 70 months follow-up, some 15 stayed in remission and 12 progressed. Response samples were taken after a median of 12 months on treatment, ranging from about 6 to 40 months. An average of about 250,000 productive templates and 80,000 to 95,000 productive rearrangements was obtained per sample. Of the 90 or so people in the trial, approximately 28 had longitudinal samples available. Cryopreserved peripheral blood mononuclear cells were collected at three points: before therapy, at response, and at either sustained remission or disease progression. Patients were still on ibrutinib when every remission and progressive disease sample was collected. Paper-wide results and their limitations: Sustained-remission and progressing patients did not have matched sampling times, and lymph node repertoires were not examined. Public clonotypes were found to be uncommon and were observed to contract or remain stable during treatment; the increase in clonality was shown to reflect expansion of private clonotypes at ibrutinib response. Baseline clonality exceeded that of age-matched healthy donors and correlated strongly with circulating CD8+ T-cell counts. At ibrutinib response clonality went up, during sustained remission it held steady, and at progression it dropped back toward baseline.

Its CDR3 holds 14 amino acids, cysteine through phenylalanine. The CDR3 DNA has 42 bases and is translated from base 1. The germline V gene specifies SGHAT as CDR1 and FQNNGV as CDR2. Relative to germline, V is 5 bases shorter and J is 3 bases shorter, with 10 bases between their ends. On a MiSeq, deep resolution sequencing aimed for a depth between 1 in 1 million and 1 in 200,000 T cells, with each clonotype covered approximately 10x on average. The immunoSEQ hsTCRB Kit was used to generate the TCR beta libraries. The authors' pipeline ran thus. Data were analyzed with ImmunoSEQ Data Assistant and ImmunoSEQ Analyzer, with V, D and J genes assigned per IMGT definitions. Clonality was computed as one minus normalized Shannon entropy of productive rearrangement frequencies, ranging from 0 to 1. Only overrepresented clonotypes making up at least 0.05% of each patient's repertoire were included in the public clonotype analysis. About a dozen age-matched healthy donor repertoires from immuneACCESS were used as controls for clonality. TCRdb retrieved this table from immuneACCESS and kept in-frame rearrangements only. Not all clones are present; in checked studies, unresolved V genes account for under half, and no reason is known for the remainder. That table is the source of V, J and clone size, and D and trimming were worked out from the DNA. Here the sample has about 140,000 clones; roughly 77% occur a single time. The top ten clones comprise around 30% of the sample.

As concerns this clone: The antigen it recognizes is unknown. No much larger clone exists at a distance of one base, and base qualities are not known.

The time point label corresponds to: about twelve months on ibrutinib. Approximately 2 micrograms of genomic DNA were extracted from cryopreserved PBMCs for TCR beta library preparation. Longitudinal blood samples from CLL patients on ibrutinib monotherapy underwent high-throughput TCR beta sequencing. The patients took part in an open-label, single-center phase 2 trial of ibrutinib monotherapy. This sequence uses TRBV11-2 and TRBJ2-2; the D gene lacks a confident call. Sequenced material: PBMCs, taken after 12 months of ibrutinib treatment. This receptor was taken from a human donor with chronic lymphocytic leukemia. The CDR3 corresponds to CASSQFGHTGELFF. Read as DNA, the sequence is TGTGCCAGCAGCCAGTTCGGACACACCGGGGAGCTGTTTTTT.